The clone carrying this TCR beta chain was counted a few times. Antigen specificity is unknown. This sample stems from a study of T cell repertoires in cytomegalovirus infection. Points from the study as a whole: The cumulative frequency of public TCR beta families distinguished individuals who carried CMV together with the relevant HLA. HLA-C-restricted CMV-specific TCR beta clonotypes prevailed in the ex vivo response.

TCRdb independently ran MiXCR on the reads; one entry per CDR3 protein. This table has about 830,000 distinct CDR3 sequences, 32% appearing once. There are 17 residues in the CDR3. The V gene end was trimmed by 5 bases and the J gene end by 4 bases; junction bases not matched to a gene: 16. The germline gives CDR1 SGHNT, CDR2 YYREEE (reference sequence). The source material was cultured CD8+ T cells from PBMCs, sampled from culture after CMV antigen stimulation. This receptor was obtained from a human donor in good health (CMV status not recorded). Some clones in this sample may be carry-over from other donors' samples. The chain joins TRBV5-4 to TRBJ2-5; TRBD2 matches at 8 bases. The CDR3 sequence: CASSDPGGPQDRETQYF. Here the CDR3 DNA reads TGTGCCAGCAGTGACCCGGGGGGGCCGCAAGATCGAGAGACCCAGTACTTC.